This T cell receptor (beta chain) originates from a study of CD8 T cells in Susac syndrome. Random hexamers primed reverse transcription of about 0.5 to 1 ug RNA. TCRdb re-called the immunoSEQ multiplex PCR reads through MiXCR, storing one row per CDR3 protein. The profile shows about 150,000 distinct CDR3 sequences, about 96% of them singletons. Trimming took off 3 bases at V and 6 bases at J, with 15 bases between the two ends. CDR1 LGHDT and CDR2 YNNKEL come from the germline V gene (reference sequence). The CDR3 runs to 15 residues. This rearrangement joins TRBV3-1 to TRBJ2-1; weak D call: TRBD1 (5 bases). The receptor was derived from a human donor with Susac syndrome. Sequencing was done on a sample of CD4+ T cells from PBMCs. CDR3 sequence reads: CASSHWPGPSNEQFF. The CDR3, as DNA: TGTGCCAGCAGCCATTGGCCAGGGCCAAGCAATGAGCAGTTCTTC.